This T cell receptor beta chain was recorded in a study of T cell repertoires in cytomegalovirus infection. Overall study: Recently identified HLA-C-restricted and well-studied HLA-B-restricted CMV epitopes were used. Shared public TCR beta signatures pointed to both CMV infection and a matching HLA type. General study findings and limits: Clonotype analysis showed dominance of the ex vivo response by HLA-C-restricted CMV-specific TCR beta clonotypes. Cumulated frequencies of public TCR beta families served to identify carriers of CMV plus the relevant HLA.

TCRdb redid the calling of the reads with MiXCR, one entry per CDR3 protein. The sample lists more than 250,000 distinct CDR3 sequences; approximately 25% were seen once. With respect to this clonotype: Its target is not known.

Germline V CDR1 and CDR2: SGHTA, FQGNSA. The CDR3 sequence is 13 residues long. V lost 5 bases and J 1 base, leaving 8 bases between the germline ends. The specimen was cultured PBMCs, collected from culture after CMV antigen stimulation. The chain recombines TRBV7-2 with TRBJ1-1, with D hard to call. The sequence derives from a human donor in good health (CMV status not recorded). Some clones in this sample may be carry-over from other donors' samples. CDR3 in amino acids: CASSTQQNTEAFF. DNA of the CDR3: TGTGCCAGCAGCACTCAGCAGAACACTGAAGCTTTCTTT. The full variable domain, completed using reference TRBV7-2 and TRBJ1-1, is GAGVSQSPSNKVTEKGKDVELRCDPISGHTALYWYRQSLGQGLEFLIYFQGNSAPDKSGLPSDRFSAERTGGSVSTLTIQRTQQEDSAVYLCASSTQQNTEAFFGQGTRLTVV.